This is a list of T cell receptor beta chains from one sample in a study of T cell responses to AZD1222 COVID-19 vaccine. Libraries were prepared by immunoSEQ multiplex PCR; TCRdb keeps only in-frame clonotypes and omits some of them. The table includes tens of thousands of clones, over 75% detected once. Specimen: peripheral blood, collected on day 0 of MenACWY control vaccination. These receptor sequences come from an adult in good health. CDR3s include the opening cysteine and the closing phenylalanine or tryptophan. Fields, in order: D gene, V gene, clone size, CDR3 length, J gene, CDR3 DNA, CDR3 protein. The D gene is left open where the match is weak. Clone size appears in some rows only: once, few, many, or a class for an expanded clone.

TRBD1,TRBV6-1,NA,14,TRBJ1-2,TGTGCCAGCAGAGAAGGGACAGCGGGATATGGCTACACCTTC,CASREGTAGYGYTF
TRBD2,TRBV11-3,NA,16,TRBJ2-1,TGTGCCAGCAGCCAAACTAGCGGGGGGACGGGCGATGAGCAGTTCTTC,CASSQTSGGTGDEQFF
TRBD1,TRBV7-2,NA,15,TRBJ1-2,TGTGCCAGCAGCTCAACAGGGGACGGTAACTATGGCTACACCTTC,CASSSTGDGNYGYTF
NA,TRBV7-2,NA,14,TRBJ1-1,TGTGCCAGCAGCATACCGGGGGCTCACACTGAAGCTTTCTTT,CASSIPGAHTEAFF
TRBD1,TRBV6-6,NA,14,TRBJ1-1,TGTGCCAGCAGTCCGGGACAGGGGGTAACTGAAGCTTTCTTT,CASSPGQGVTEAFF
NA,TRBV19,few,13,TRBJ2-1,TGTGCCAGTAGTATAAGCTCCTACAATGAGCAGTTCTTC,CASSISSYNEQFF
NA,TRBV5-6,NA,12,TRBJ2-7,TGTGCCAGCAGCCAACGCTCCTACGAGCAGTACTTC,CASSQRSYEQYF
NA,TRBV19,NA,13,TRBJ1-1,TGTGCCAGTAGTGCCCCGGTGAACACTGAAGCTTTCTTT,CASSAPVNTEAFF
TRBD2,TRBV9,NA,15,TRBJ2-3,TGTGCCAGCAGCGTCTCAGCGGGAATAGCAGATACGCAGTATTTT,CASSVSAGIADTQYF
NA,TRBV9,few,14,TRBJ1-1,TGTGCCAGCAGCGTGGGGGCCCTGAACACTGAAGCTTTCTTT,CASSVGALNTEAFF
NA,TRBV6-2/TRBV6-3,once,12,TRBJ2-7,TGTGCCAGCAGTCGACAGGCCTACGAGCAGTACTTC,CASSRQAYEQYF
NA,TRBV9,NA,15,TRBJ2-1,TGTGCCAGCAGCGTAGGTGGGGAGACCTACAATGAGCAGTTCTTC,CASSVGGETYNEQFF
NA,TRBV30,once,12,TRBJ2-7,TGTGCCTGGAGTGACGGATTGTACGAGCAGTACTTC,CAWSDGLYEQYF
NA,TRBV6-4,NA,12,TRBJ1-2,TGTGCCAGCAGTGAAGGGGGCTATGGCTACACCTTC,CASSEGGYGYTF
NA,TRBV10-3,NA,16,TRBJ2-3,TGTGCCATCAGTGAGTTGGGGCAGTCTAGCACAGATACGCAGTATTTT,CAISELGQSSTDTQYF
NA,TRBV5-1,NA,16,TRBJ2-1,TGCGCCAGCAGCTTGGTAATAGGGGATGCGTTGGATGAGCAGTTCTTC,CASSLVIGDALDEQFF
NA,TRBV9,NA,15,TRBJ1-6,TGTGCCAGCAGCCTACGCGGGGAAGAGGATTCACCCCTCCACTTT,CASSLRGEEDSPLHF
NA,TRBV20-1,NA,11,TRBJ2-1,TGCAGTGCTGGGAGATACAATGAGCAGTTCTTC,CSAGRYNEQFF
NA,TRBV7-2,NA,11,TRBJ1-6,TGTGCCAGCAGCTTGGACTCACCCCTCCACTTT,CASSLDSPLHF
TRBD1,TRBV4-3,NA,17,TRBJ1-4,TGCGCCAGCAGCCAAGACGGGGGGGACAGGGGGAAGGAAAAACTGTTTTTT,CASSQDGGDRGKEKLFF
TRBD1,TRBV9,NA,14,TRBJ1-1,TGTGCCAGCAGCGGACAGGGCATGAACACTGAAGCTTTCTTT,CASSGQGMNTEAFF
TRBD2,TRBV6-5,once,15,TRBJ2-1,TGTGCCAGCAGGATCAGCGGGGGGTCCTACAATGAGCAGTTCTTC,CASRISGGSYNEQFF
NA,TRBV4-1,NA,14,TRBJ1-1,TGCGCCAGCAGTCTACTACAGGGAGCCACTGAAGCTTTCTTT,CASSLLQGATEAFF
TRBD1,TRBV10-2,NA,14,TRBJ1-4,TGCGCCAGCAGTGAGGACAGGGGGAAGAGAAAACTGTTTTTT,CASSEDRGKRKLFF
TRBD1,TRBV6-6,NA,18,TRBJ2-4,TGTGCCAGCAGTCCCTCGGGACAGGGGTCTCGGGCCAAAAACATTCAGTACTTC,CASSPSGQGSRAKNIQYF
NA,TRBV9,NA,16,TRBJ1-6,TGTGCCAGCAGCGTATTTGATGGAGGGTCAGGCTCACCCCTCCACTTT,CASSVFDGGSGSPLHF
NA,TRBV28,NA,14,TRBJ1-2,TGTGCCAGCACCCTGGGAGGCAGATATTATGGCTACACCTTC,CASTLGGRYYGYTF